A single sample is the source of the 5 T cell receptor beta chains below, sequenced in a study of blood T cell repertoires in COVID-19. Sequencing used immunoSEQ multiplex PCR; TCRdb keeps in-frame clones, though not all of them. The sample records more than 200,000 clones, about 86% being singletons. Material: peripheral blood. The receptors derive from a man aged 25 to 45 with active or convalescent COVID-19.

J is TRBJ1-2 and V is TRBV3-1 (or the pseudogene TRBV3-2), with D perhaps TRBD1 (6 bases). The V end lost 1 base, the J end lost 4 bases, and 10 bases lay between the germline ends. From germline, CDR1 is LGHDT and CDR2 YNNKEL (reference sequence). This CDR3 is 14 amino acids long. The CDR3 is CASSQGQDFYGYTF. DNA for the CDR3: TGTGCCAGCAGCCAAGGACAGGACTTCTATGGCTACACCTTC.

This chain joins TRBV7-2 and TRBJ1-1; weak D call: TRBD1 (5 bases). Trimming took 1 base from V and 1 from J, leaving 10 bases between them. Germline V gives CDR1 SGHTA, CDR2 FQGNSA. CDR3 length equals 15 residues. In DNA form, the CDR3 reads TGTGCCAGCAGCTTAGATGGGGCGAGGAACACTGAAGCTTTCTTT. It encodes CASSLDGARNTEAFF.

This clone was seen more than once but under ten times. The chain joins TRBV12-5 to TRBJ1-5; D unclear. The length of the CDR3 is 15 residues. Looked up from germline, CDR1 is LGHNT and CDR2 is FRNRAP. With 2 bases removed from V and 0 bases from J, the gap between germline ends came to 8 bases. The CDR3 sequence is CASGLSVNSNQPQHF. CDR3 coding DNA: TGTGCTAGTGGTTTGTCAGTAAATAGCAATCAGCCCCAGCATTTT.

CDR3 residues: CASSITRGGDSGTRNQPQHF. CDR3 nucleotide sequence: TGTGCCAGTAGTATTACGCGGGGGGGGGACAGCGGGACGAGAAATCAGCCCCAGCATTTT. The chain links TRBV19 to TRBJ1-5, with 7 bases aligning to TRBD1. V gave up 3 bases and J gave up 4 bases; unmatched junction bases: 21. The CDR3 contains 20 residues. Germline CDR1 LNHDA, CDR2 SQIVND (reference sequence).

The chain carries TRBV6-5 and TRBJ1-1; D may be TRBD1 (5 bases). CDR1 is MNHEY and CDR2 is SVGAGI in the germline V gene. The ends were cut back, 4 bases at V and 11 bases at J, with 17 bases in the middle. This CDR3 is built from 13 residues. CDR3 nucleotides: TGTGCCAGCAGTTTAAATTCAGGGTCTACTGCTTTCTTT. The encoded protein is CASSLNSGSTAFF.